This T cell receptor beta chain was sequenced for a study of T cells in Graves' hyperthyroidism and ophthalmopathy. Study summary: Prior to any treatment, at the point of initial diagnosis, peripheral blood was collected. Overall study results and limits: Most thyroid-expanded clonotypes above 0.001 were also found in blood.

Exclusions: uncontrolled infection, other autoimmune disease, pregnancy, lactation. Thyroid ultrasound, orbital computed tomography, clinical symptoms, and serum thyroxine and TRAb underpinned diagnoses. TCR beta CDR3 regions were amplified from RNA transcripts. The HTBI primer set served for first-round RT-PCR of the TCR CDR3. TCRdb reanalysed the multiplex PCR reads using MiXCR and keeps one entry per CDR3 protein. The data hold around 600,000 distinct CDR3 sequences, with about 16% observed a single time. This clonotype occurred a few times. What it binds is unknown. The sequenced sample was blood. This receptor was taken from a woman in her forties with Graves' ophthalmopathy.

The CDR3 nucleotides read TGCGCCAGCAGCCAAGTCCCGGAGTATAATTCACCCCTCCACTTT. Translating it yields CASSQVPEYNSPLHF. This chain joins TRBV4-1 and TRBJ1-6; D gene unclear. The CDR3 is 15 residues long. The V gene lost 1 base and the J gene lost 4 bases, with 8 bases spanning the gap. The germline gives CDR1 MGHRA, CDR2 YSYEKL.